This T cell receptor beta chain originates from a study of T cell changes during pregnancy in multiple sclerosis. Trimming stripped 0 bases from V and 4 bases from J, with 12 bases between. From germline, CDR1 is LGHNA and CDR2 YSLEER. CDR3 length equals 15 residues. TCRdb's copy holds only in-frame clones and misses some; the assay was immunoSEQ multiplex PCR. The sample shows 75,000 to 95,000 clones, roughly 90% of them seen only once. Source: peripheral blood, taken before pregnancy. The chain links TRBV4-3 to TRBJ1-2, with D unresolved. The receptor was derived from a female donor with multiple sclerosis, enrolled in a pregnancy study. The DNA for the CDR3 is TGCGCCAGCAGCCAAGATGAGGGTCTCGTCTATGGCTACACCTTC. It codes for CASSQDEGLVYGYTF.